Listed below are T cell receptor beta chains from one sample, sequenced in a study of blood T cell repertoires in COVID-19. Measured with immunoSEQ multiplex PCR; TCRdb has only the in-frame clones, and not every one. The table lists over 150,000 clones, 65% to 80% of them singletons. The sample was PBMCs or T cells enriched from blood (not recorded which). The receptors derive from a woman between 65 and 79 years old in a cohort exposed to, infected with or recovered from COVID-19 (not recorded which). Each CDR3 is given with its conserved first and last residue. D genes are given only for firm matches. Where a row states a size, it is once, few, many or the class of an expanded clone; other rows omit it.

size	V	D	J	CDR3	DNA
-	TRBV4-1	TRBD2	TRBJ2-1	CASSQDLASGGVGNEQFF	TGCGCCAGCAGCCAAGATCTGGCGAGCGGGGGGGTGGGGAATGAGCAGTTCTTC
-	TRBV7-8	TRBD1	TRBJ1-1	CASSLAPGQGVRAFF	TGTGCCAGCAGCTTAGCCCCCGGACAGGGTGTGCGGGCTTTCTTT
-	TRBV2	TRBD1	TRBJ2-7	CASSGQGVGEQYF	TGTGCCAGCAGTGGTCAGGGGGTGGGCGAGCAGTACTTC
-	TRBV6-5	TRBD2	TRBJ2-1	CASSYVVSGRAVF	TGTGCCAGCAGTTACGTAGTTAGCGGGAGGGCGGTCTTC
-	TRBV18	-	TRBJ1-4	CASSLNEKLFF	TGTGCCAGCTCCCTCAATGAAAAACTGTTTTTT
-	TRBV18	TRBD2	TRBJ2-3	CASSRASGSPDTQYF	TGTGCCAGCTCACGGGCTAGCGGCTCCCCGGATACGCAGTATTTT
once	TRBV4-2	TRBD1	TRBJ2-2	CASSQDQGTGGFGELFF	TGTGCCAGCAGCCAAGATCAGGGGACAGGGGGCTTCGGGGAGCTGTTTTTT
-	TRBV5-6	TRBD1	TRBJ2-2	CASSFGQGYYTGELFF	TGTGCCAGCAGCTTTGGACAGGGATATTACACCGGGGAGCTGTTTTTT
-	TRBV27	TRBD1	TRBJ2-5	CASSLTPDRAGETQYF	TGTGCCAGCAGTTTGACTCCAGACAGGGCCGGGGAGACCCAGTACTTC
-	TRBV27	-	TRBJ2-1	CASSLRVRNEQFF	TGTGCCAGCAGTTTACGAGTGAGGAATGAGCAGTTCTTC
-	TRBV7-3	TRBD2	TRBJ2-1	CASSPGAGGNEQFF	TGTGCCAGCAGCCCAGGAGCGGGAGGAAATGAGCAGTTCTTC
-	TRBV2	-	TRBJ1-4	CASTVRGGEEKLFF	TGTGCCAGCACCGTGAGGGGGGGCGAGGAAAAACTGTTTTTT
once	TRBV4-1	-	TRBJ1-5	CASSQDRGLQPQHF	TGCGCCAGCAGCCAAGATAGGGGGTTGCAGCCCCAGCATTTT
-	TRBV28	-	TRBJ2-3	CASSPPLVGQGGDTQYF	TGTGCCAGCAGCCCGCCGTTGGTAGGGCAAGGAGGAGATACGCAGTATTTT
few	TRBV3-1/TRBV3-2	-	TRBJ1-6	CASSQGGYDSPLHF	TGTGCCAGCAGCCAAGGAGGGTACGATTCACCCCTCCACTTT
-	TRBV11-2	TRBD1	TRBJ1-4	CASSPQGSPTNSRLFF	TGTGCCAGCAGCCCACAGGGGTCCCCCACGAATTCGAGACTGTTTTTT
-	TRBV28	TRBD1	TRBJ1-1	CASGQGNTEAFF	TGTGCCAGCGGACAGGGGAACACTGAAGCTTTCTTT
-	TRBV28	TRBD1	TRBJ1-1	CASSSGQLFTEAFF	TGTGCCAGCAGTTCGGGACAGCTTTTCACTGAAGCTTTCTTT
once	TRBV27	-	TRBJ1-2	CASSLTGGDGYTF	TGTGCCAGCAGTTTGACCGGGGGGGATGGCTACACCTTC
-	TRBV11-2	TRBD1	TRBJ2-1	CASSLFTGGNEQFF	TGTGCCAGCAGCTTATTTACAGGGGGGAATGAGCAGTTCTTC
-	TRBV5-1	TRBD1	TRBJ1-1	CASSWGDRNTEAFF	TGCGCCAGCAGCTGGGGGGACAGGAACACTGAAGCTTTCTTT
-	TRBV9	TRBD2	TRBJ2-2	CASSPRGTSGNTGELFF	TGTGCCAGCAGCCCCCGGGGGACTAGCGGGAACACCGGGGAGCTGTTTTTT
once	TRBV11-2	-	TRBJ1-6	CASSLDISYNSPLHF	TGTGCCAGCAGCTTAGACATCTCCTATAATTCACCCCTCCACTTT
-	TRBV27	-	TRBJ1-5	CASSITGNQPQHF	TGTGCCAGCAGTATCACAGGGAATCAGCCCCAGCATTTT
-	TRBV12-3/TRBV12-4	TRBD2	TRBJ2-7	CASSWTSGSEQYF	TGTGCCAGCAGTTGGACTAGCGGGAGCGAGCAGTACTTC
-	TRBV7-2	TRBD2	TRBJ2-7	CASSVSSGRAGEQYF	TGTGCCAGCAGCGTTTCAAGCGGGAGGGCGGGTGAGCAGTACTTC
-	TRBV15	TRBD1	TRBJ2-1	CATSRDQGASSYNEQFF	TGTGCCACCAGCAGAGATCAGGGGGCGAGCTCCTACAATGAGCAGTTCTTC
once	TRBV3-1/TRBV3-2	TRBD1	TRBJ2-7	CASSQGDRASYEQYF	TGTGCCAGCAGCCAAGGGGACAGGGCTTCCTACGAGCAGTACTTC
few	TRBV2	TRBD1	TRBJ1-4	CASGRDRDSNEKLFF	TGTGCCAGCGGCCGGGACAGGGATTCTAATGAAAAACTGTTTTTT
-	TRBV5-1	-	TRBJ1-2	CASRPGFQDYGYTF	TGCGCCAGCAGGCCAGGGTTTCAAGACTATGGCTACACCTTC
-	TRBV29-1	TRBD2	TRBJ2-5	CSVEHLAGGSGAQYF	TGCAGCGTTGAACACCTAGCGGGCGGATCGGGGGCCCAGTACTTC
-	TRBV28	TRBD2	TRBJ2-7	CASSNRGLAGAEQYF	TGTGCCAGCTCTAATAGGGGACTAGCGGGAGCTGAGCAGTACTTC
-	TRBV11-1	-	TRBJ1-4	CASSTTRNATNEKLFF	TGTGCCAGCAGCACTACACGAAACGCAACTAATGAAAAACTGTTTTTT
-	TRBV18	-	TRBJ2-2	CASSLGTTANTGELFF	TGTGCCAGCTCCCTCGGGACAACGGCGAACACCGGGGAGCTGTTTTTT
-	TRBV19	TRBD1	TRBJ1-3	CASSKTPPTGTDSGNTIYF	TGTGCCAGTAGTAAGACCCCCCCCACCGGGACAGACTCTGGAAACACCATATATTTT
-	TRBV29-1	-	TRBJ2-5	CSVEAGRGETQYF	TGCAGCGTTGAGGCAGGGAGGGGGGAGACCCAGTACTTC
-	TRBV7-9	-	TRBJ1-1	CASSDAGWAGEAFF	TGTGCCAGCAGCGACGCAGGGTGGGCAGGCGAAGCTTTCTTT
-	TRBV4-3	TRBD2	TRBJ2-5	CASSQDLAGGPWETQYF	TGCGCCAGCAGCCAAGACCTAGCGGGAGGGCCTTGGGAGACCCAGTACTTC
-	TRBV19	TRBD2	TRBJ2-7	CASSRQTAGVYEQYF	TGTGCCAGTAGCAGACAGACCGCGGGGGTCTACGAGCAGTACTTC
-	TRBV14	-	TRBJ1-6	CASSFDSHSPLHF	TGTGCCAGCAGCTTCGACAGCCATTCACCCCTCCACTTT